This TCR beta chain was captured by sequencing in a study of control samples from healthy donors and cancer patients. Sequencing used immunoSEQ multiplex PCR; TCRdb keeps in-frame clones, though not all of them. Of tens of thousands of clones listed, 84% are singletons. In germline, CDR1 is KGHDR, CDR2 SFDVKD. V was trimmed by 2 bases and J by 7 bases, leaving 14 bases between them. This CDR3 is 15 amino acids long. The origin of this receptor is a woman between 45 and 65 years old with lung cancer. Sequencing used PBMCs. The gene calls are TRBV24-1 and TRBJ2-1; tentative D call: TRBD2 (7 bases). Here the CDR3 reads CATSDSGGLMNEQFF. The CDR3 DNA reads TGTGCCACCAGTGATTCCGGGGGGCTGATGAATGAGCAGTTCTTC.